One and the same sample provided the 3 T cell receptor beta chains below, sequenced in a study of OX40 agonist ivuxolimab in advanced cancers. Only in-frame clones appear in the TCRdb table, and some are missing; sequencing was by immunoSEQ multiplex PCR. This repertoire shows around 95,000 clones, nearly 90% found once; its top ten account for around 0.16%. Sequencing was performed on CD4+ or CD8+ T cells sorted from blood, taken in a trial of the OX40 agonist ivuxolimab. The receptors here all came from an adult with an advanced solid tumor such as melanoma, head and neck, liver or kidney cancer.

This CDR3 reads CASWGQGALAETYEQYF. CDR3 in DNA: TGTGCCAGCTGGGGACAGGGGGCACTAGCGGAAACCTACGAGCAGTACTTC. V and J are TRBV2 and TRBJ2-7; 12 nucleotides agree with TRBD1. CDR1 and CDR2 (germline): SNHLY, FYNNEI. The V and J ends lost 8 bases and 2 bases, in that order; junction bases with no gene match: 13. This CDR3 spans 17 amino acids.

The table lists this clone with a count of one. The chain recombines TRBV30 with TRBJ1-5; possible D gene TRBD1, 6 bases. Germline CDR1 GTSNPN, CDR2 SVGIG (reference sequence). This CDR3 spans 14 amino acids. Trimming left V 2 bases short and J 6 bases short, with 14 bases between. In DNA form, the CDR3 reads TGTGCCTGGAGTAGGCAGGGGTATATTCAGCCCCAGCATTTT. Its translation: CAWSRQGYIQPQHF.

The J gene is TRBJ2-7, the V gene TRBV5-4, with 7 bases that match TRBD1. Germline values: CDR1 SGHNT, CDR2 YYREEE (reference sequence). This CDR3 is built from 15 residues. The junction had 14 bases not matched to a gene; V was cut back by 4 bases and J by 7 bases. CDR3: CASSTTGTAIEEQYF. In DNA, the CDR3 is TGTGCCAGCAGCACGACCGGGACAGCGATAGAAGAGCAGTACTTC.